The rows below give T cell receptor beta chains drawn from one sample of a study of cytotoxic CD8 clonotypes in ibrutinib-treated CLL. Profiled with immunoSEQ multiplex PCR; TCRdb holds only in-frame clones, not every one. The sample yields some 200,000 clones, approximately 70% seen once. This specimen consisted of PBMCs, obtained after 12 months of ibrutinib treatment. These receptors were taken from a human donor with chronic lymphocytic leukemia. CDR3s include the opening cysteine and the closing phenylalanine or tryptophan. Fields, in order: J gene, V gene, D gene, clone size, CDR3 protein, CDR3 DNA. A D gene is named only where the DNA matches it firmly. The size entry is marked missing in some rows and otherwise reads once, few, many or a size class.

j_call: TRBJ1-5
v_call: TRBV2
d_call: -
clone_size: -
cdr3_aa: CASSEALFRDSNQPQHF
cdr3_nt: TGTGCCAGCAGTGAAGCGCTTTTCAGGGATAGCAATCAGCCCCAGCATTTT

j_call: TRBJ2-5
v_call: TRBV5-1
d_call: TRBD1
clone_size: -
cdr3_aa: CASSLGTGVSRTQYF
cdr3_nt: TGCGCCAGCAGCTTGGGGACAGGGGTCTCTCGGACCCAGTACTTC

j_call: TRBJ2-1
v_call: TRBV13
d_call: -
clone_size: few
cdr3_aa: CASSLSRGGQFF
cdr3_nt: TGTGCCAGCAGCCTAAGTAGGGGGGGGCAGTTCTTC

j_call: TRBJ2-5
v_call: TRBV21-1
d_call: -
clone_size: -
cdr3_aa: CASSNRTGTPQETQYF
cdr3_nt: TGTGCCAGCAGCAATAGGACAGGAACCCCCCAAGAGACCCAGTACTTC

j_call: TRBJ2-1
v_call: TRBV10-3
d_call: -
clone_size: -
cdr3_aa: CAIGGQSSYNEQFF
cdr3_nt: TGTGCCATCGGAGGGCAGAGCTCCTACAATGAGCAGTTCTTC

j_call: TRBJ1-3
v_call: TRBV5-1
d_call: -
clone_size: -
cdr3_aa: CASSSQGRTGNTIYF
cdr3_nt: TGCGCCAGCAGCTCTCAGGGAAGGACTGGAAACACCATATATTTT

j_call: TRBJ2-1
v_call: TRBV6-5
d_call: TRBD2
clone_size: once
cdr3_aa: CASRHESGGPHEQFF
cdr3_nt: TGTGCCAGCAGACACGAGTCGGGAGGGCCTCATGAGCAGTTCTTC

j_call: TRBJ1-6
v_call: TRBV27
d_call: TRBD1
clone_size: -
cdr3_aa: CASTWTGNYNSPLHF
cdr3_nt: TGTGCCAGCACATGGACAGGGAACTATAATTCACCCCTCCACTTT

j_call: TRBJ1-1
v_call: TRBV7-8
d_call: -
clone_size: few
cdr3_aa: CASSVQGYTEAFF
cdr3_nt: TGTGCCAGCAGCGTCCAGGGTTACACTGAAGCTTTCTTT

j_call: TRBJ1-2
v_call: TRBV30
d_call: -
clone_size: -
cdr3_aa: CAWSGGLGQYYGYTF
cdr3_nt: TGTGCCTGGAGTGGGGGATTGGGACAATACTATGGCTACACCTTC

j_call: TRBJ2-7
v_call: TRBV28
d_call: -
clone_size: -
cdr3_aa: CASSLGGGEYDEQYF
cdr3_nt: TGTGCCAGCAGTTTGGGAGGGGGCGAGTATGACGAGCAGTACTTC

j_call: TRBJ1-1
v_call: TRBV15
d_call: -
clone_size: -
cdr3_aa: CATSRDYDRNTEAFF
cdr3_nt: TGTGCCACCAGCAGAGATTATGATAGGAACACTGAAGCTTTCTTT

j_call: TRBJ2-5
v_call: TRBV27
d_call: TRBD2
clone_size: -
cdr3_aa: CASSPWTSGRRKETQYF
cdr3_nt: TGTGCCAGCAGTCCTTGGACTAGCGGGAGAAGGAAAGAGACCCAGTACTTC

j_call: TRBJ1-1
v_call: TRBV18
d_call: -
clone_size: -
cdr3_aa: CASSPLPQLNTEAFF
cdr3_nt: TGTGCCAGCTCACCACTCCCCCAGCTGAACACTGAAGCTTTCTTT

j_call: TRBJ2-1
v_call: TRBV18
d_call: TRBD2
clone_size: -
cdr3_aa: CASSRTSADYNEQFF
cdr3_nt: TGTGCCAGCTCAAGGACTAGCGCCGATTACAATGAGCAGTTCTTC

j_call: TRBJ1-5
v_call: TRBV4-2
d_call: TRBD1
clone_size: -
cdr3_aa: CASSQDQPGQGAEGNQPQHF
cdr3_nt: TGTGCCAGCAGCCAAGATCAACCGGGACAGGGCGCCGAGGGCAATCAGCCCCAGCATTTT

j_call: TRBJ2-7
v_call: TRBV14
d_call: -
clone_size: -
cdr3_aa: CASSPASGQLEQYF
cdr3_nt: TGTGCCAGCAGCCCAGCCTCGGGGCAGCTCGAGCAGTACTTC

j_call: TRBJ2-3
v_call: TRBV7-9
d_call: -
clone_size: -
cdr3_aa: CASSPGWSSTDTQYF
cdr3_nt: TGTGCCAGCAGCCCAGGATGGTCTAGCACAGATACGCAGTATTTT

j_call: TRBJ1-1
v_call: TRBV9
d_call: -
clone_size: -
cdr3_aa: CASSLTGPSEAFF
cdr3_nt: TGTGCCAGCAGCCTCACAGGGCCCAGTGAAGCTTTCTTT

j_call: TRBJ1-1
v_call: TRBV19
d_call: -
clone_size: -
cdr3_aa: CASRDLNTEAFF
cdr3_nt: TGTGCCAGTCGGGACCTGAACACTGAAGCTTTCTTT

j_call: TRBJ2-4
v_call: TRBV7-3
d_call: TRBD2
clone_size: few
cdr3_aa: CASSAGGTSKNIQYF
cdr3_nt: TGTGCCAGCTCTGCGGGAGGTACCAGCAAAAACATTCAGTACTTC

j_call: TRBJ1-3
v_call: TRBV6-5
d_call: -
clone_size: -
cdr3_aa: CASSPNQAPGNTIYF
cdr3_nt: TGTGCCAGCAGTCCGAATCAGGCTCCCGGAAACACCATATATTTT

j_call: TRBJ1-2
v_call: TRBV30
d_call: TRBD1
clone_size: -
cdr3_aa: CAWSVATGGPYGYTF
cdr3_nt: TGTGCCTGGAGTGTCGCGACAGGGGGTCCCTATGGCTACACCTTC

j_call: TRBJ1-2
v_call: TRBV29-1
d_call: -
clone_size: -
cdr3_aa: CSVGPAGGANYGYTF
cdr3_nt: TGCAGCGTTGGCCCGGCCGGGGGGGCTAACTATGGCTACACCTTC

j_call: TRBJ1-5
v_call: TRBV11-2
d_call: -
clone_size: -
cdr3_aa: CASSLSANQPQHF
cdr3_nt: TGTGCCAGCAGCTTAAGCGCTAATCAGCCCCAGCATTTT

j_call: TRBJ1-1
v_call: TRBV5-1
d_call: -
clone_size: -
cdr3_aa: CATQVGSVNTEAFF
cdr3_nt: TGCGCCACCCAGGTAGGATCGGTGAACACTGAAGCTTTCTTT

j_call: TRBJ2-2
v_call: TRBV30
d_call: -
clone_size: -
cdr3_aa: CAWTMVGPTGELFF
cdr3_nt: TGTGCCTGGACGATGGTGGGGCCCACCGGGGAGCTGTTTTTT